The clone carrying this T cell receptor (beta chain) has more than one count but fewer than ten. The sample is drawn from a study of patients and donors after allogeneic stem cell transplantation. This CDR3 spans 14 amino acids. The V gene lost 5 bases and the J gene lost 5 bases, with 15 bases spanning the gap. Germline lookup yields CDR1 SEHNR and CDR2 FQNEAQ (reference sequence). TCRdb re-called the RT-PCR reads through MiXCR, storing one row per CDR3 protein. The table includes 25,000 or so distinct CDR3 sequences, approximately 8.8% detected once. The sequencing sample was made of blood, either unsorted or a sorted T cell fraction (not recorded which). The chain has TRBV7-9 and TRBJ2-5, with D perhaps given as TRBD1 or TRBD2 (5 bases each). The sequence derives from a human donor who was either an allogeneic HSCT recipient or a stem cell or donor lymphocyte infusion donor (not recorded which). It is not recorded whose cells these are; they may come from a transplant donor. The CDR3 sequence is CASSLSPGTETQYF. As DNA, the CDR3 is TGTGCCAGCAGCCTGAGCCCGGGGACGGAGACCCAGTACTTC.